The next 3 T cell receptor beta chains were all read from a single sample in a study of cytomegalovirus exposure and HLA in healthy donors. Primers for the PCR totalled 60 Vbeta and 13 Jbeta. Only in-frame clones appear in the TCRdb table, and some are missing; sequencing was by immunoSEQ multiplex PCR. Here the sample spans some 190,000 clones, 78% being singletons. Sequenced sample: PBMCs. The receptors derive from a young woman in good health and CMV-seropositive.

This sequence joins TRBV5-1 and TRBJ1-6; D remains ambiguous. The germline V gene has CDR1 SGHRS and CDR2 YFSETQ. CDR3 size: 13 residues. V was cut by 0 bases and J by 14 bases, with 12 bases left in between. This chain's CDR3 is CASSLERREALHF. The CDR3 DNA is TGCGCCAGCAGCTTGGAAAGGAGGGAAGCCCTCCACTTT.

The CDR3 here is CASSIHPDPSTDTQYF. DNA for the CDR3: TGTGCCAGCAGCATCCACCCAGATCCTAGCACAGATACGCAGTATTTT. The V and J genes are TRBV21-1 and TRBJ2-3; TRBD1, the table's D call, was not compared with the DNA. TRBV21-1 is a known pseudogene. The CDR3 runs to 16 residues.

The CDR3 DNA follows: TGTGCCAGCAGCCCCTTAGACGGGGAGCTGTTTTTT. Its protein product is CASSPLDGELFF. V usage is TRBV7-9 and J usage is TRBJ2-2; the D is unclear. V lost 5 bases and J 7 bases, leaving 8 bases between the germline ends. The germline V gene encodes CDR1 SEHNR and CDR2 FQNEAQ (reference sequence). The CDR3 has 12 amino acids.